This note documents a single T cell receptor beta chain sequence. Original processing methods: For nucleated cells, counts were estimated from reference gene primer amplification. Produced via immunoSEQ multiplex PCR; TCRdb's table is partial and in-frame only. V, J and clone size reflect that table, while D and trimming were determined from the DNA. Among about 150,000 clones, under 90% were seen once, and the ten largest hold approximately 38%. The data stem from a study of blood T cell repertoires in COVID-19. Study-level information: The United States, Italy and Spain supplied acute and convalescent COVID-19 samples. Nucleic acid was either cDNA or gDNA, and it came from T cells, B-cell-depleted T cells, or PBMCs.

Trimming took off 2 bases at V and 6 bases at J, with 11 bases between the two ends. Germline V lookup: CDR1 KGHSH, CDR2 LQKENI. CDR3 length: 14 amino acids. Sequenced: peripheral blood. The chain uses TRBV18 and TRBJ1-5; no definite D call. The clonotype comes from a human donor in a cohort sampled during active COVID-19. The CDR3 loop reads CASSPVRGGQPQHF. CDR3 nucleotide sequence: TGTGCCAGCTCACCAGTCCGGGGAGGTCAGCCCCAGCATTTT. The full variable domain, completed using reference TRBV18 and TRBJ1-5, is NAGVMQNPRHLVRRRGQEARLRCSPMKGHSHVYWYRQLPEEGLKFMVYLQKENIIDESGMPKERFSAEFPKEGPSILRIQQVVRGDSAAYFCASSPVRGGQPQHFGDGTRLSIL.